This TCR beta chain was documented in a study of cytomegalovirus exposure and HLA in healthy donors. Findings and caveats of the study: Cytomegalovirus-associated TCR beta chains were listed, numbering approximately 150.

PCR employed 60 Vbeta and 13 Jbeta primers. Profiled with immunoSEQ multiplex PCR; TCRdb holds only in-frame clones, not every one. Its table records 110,000 to 150,000 clones. This CDR3 contains 14 residues. The germline gives CDR1 SGDLS, CDR2 YYNGEE. V dropped 4 bases and J dropped 2; count of bases not matched to a gene: 4. Note on this clone: Its antigen is as yet unknown.

Source material: PBMCs. The gene calls are TRBV9 and TRBJ2-3; TRBD2 aligns across 7 bases. The TCR was taken from a woman younger than 35 in good health and CMV-seronegative. CDR3 bases: TGTGCCAGCAGCCCCGGGACTAACACAGATACGCAGTATTTT. Amino acid sequence: CASSPGTNTDTQYF. Based on the CDR3 plus reference TRBV9 and TRBJ2-3, the full variable domain is DSGVTQTPKHLITATGQRVTLRCSPRSGDLSVYWYQQSLDQGLQFLIQYYNGEERAKGNILERFSAQQFPDLHSELNLSSLELGDSALYFCASSPGTNTDTQYFGPGTRLTVL.